These T cell receptor beta chains were read from a single sample in a study of Graves' ophthalmopathy and Graves' hyperthyroidism. TCRdb re-called the multiplex PCR reads with MiXCR, one entry per CDR3 protein. This table has about 700,000 distinct CDR3 sequences, roughly 40% appearing once. Material for sequencing was peripheral blood. All receptors come from an adult man with Graves' ophthalmopathy. Each CDR3 is given without its conserved first and last residue. Where a row states a size, it is once, few, many or the class of an expanded clone; other rows omit it.

V gene,clone size,CDR3 protein
TRBV20-1,NA,SALTSGGGPYEQY
TRBV13,NA,ASNSGGAIETQY
TRBV12-3/TRBV12-4,NA,ASSYSIGLGYT
TRBV10-3,NA,AISLTGREGYT
TRBV2,NA,ASSLQGTLETQY
TRBV25-1,NA,ASSAREGPGELF
TRBV7-6,NA,ASSPGHDMNIEAF
TRBV25-1,many,ASSAGGTHTEAF
TRBV10-3,NA,AITKPGTGGLFYGYT
TRBV7-8,NA,ASSYTNRGLNSPLH
TRBV9,few,ASSGGAAANEQY
TRBV9,few,ASSPTDNQPQH
TRBV7-9,once,ASSHQQGAFVYERY
TRBV12-3/TRBV12-4,NA,ASSFARVDEQY
TRBV10-3,NA,ASSGTSGSGANVLT
TRBV20-1,NA,SARDFRPGGDSPLH
TRBV14,many,ASSETAIHEQY
TRBV7-8,many,ASSRRWQAEEQY
TRBV25-1,NA,ASVDSVEGNTGELF
TRBV6-1,NA,ASRDPILAGGGYEQY
TRBV7-9,NA,ASRLRDRGRDSEKLF
TRBV29-1,many,SVIGSTEAF
TRBV7-9,NA,ASRDRGQTQETQY
TRBV7-8,few,ASSQTEGASGANVLT
TRBV9,NA,ASSPERGNSPLH
TRBV6-6,NA,ASRRHRGYEQY
TRBV6-2/TRBV6-3,NA,ASSYETSANEQF
TRBV10-3,NA,ALSRDSEGYVYT
TRBV20-1,NA,SASPGRTNTEAF
TRBV29-1,NA,SVGQESNQPQY
TRBV2,many,ASSTRGSNPYEQY
TRBV20-1,few,SARDSAGSSYEQY
TRBV2,once,ASSGASNQPQH
TRBV29-1,many,SVEEGRYT
TRBV11-2,NA,ASSVRQGTSTETQY
TRBV11-2,NA,ASSQGLAGPSGANVLT
TRBV9,NA,ASSVGRWYVLPRGVQETQY
TRBV15,NA,ATSKARAGETQY
TRBV29-1,NA,SWDGNYGYT
TRBV7-9,few,ASESSRYEQY
TRBV6-5,NA,ASSYVQTGELF
TRBV7-9,few,ASSLGVDGAGELF
TRBV11-1,NA,ASTNQTSMYLCASGTGYQPQH
TRBV10-3,NA,ASSRGLPGELF
TRBV7-9,many,ASSRGGTNEKLF
TRBV19,NA,ASSPEGGKGYT
TRBV25-1,NA,ASSPQRPGMTRRFGNTGELF
TRBV12-3/TRBV12-4,NA,ASSYGFGAGGKLF
TRBV29-1,NA,SVEDFGTDINSPLH
TRBV7-3,many,ASSLYPEAF
TRBV29-1,NA,SVEGSDREVDTQY
TRBV15,NA,ATSRDFGYQG
TRBV11-2,NA,ASSLGGGESYEQY
TRBV10-3,NA,ASSGIWGGSNQPQH